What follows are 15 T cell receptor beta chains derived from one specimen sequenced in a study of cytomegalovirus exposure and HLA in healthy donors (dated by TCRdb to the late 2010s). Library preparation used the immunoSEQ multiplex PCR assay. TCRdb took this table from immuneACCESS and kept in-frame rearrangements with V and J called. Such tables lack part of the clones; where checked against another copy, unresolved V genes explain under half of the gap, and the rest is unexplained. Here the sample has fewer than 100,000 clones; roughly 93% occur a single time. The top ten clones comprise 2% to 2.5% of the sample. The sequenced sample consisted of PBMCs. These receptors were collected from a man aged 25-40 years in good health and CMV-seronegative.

The CDR3 DNA is TGTGCCAGCAGGGTAAGCGGGACCTTATCCTACGAGCAGTACTTC. Its protein is CASRVSGTLSYEQYF. The chain couples TRBV2 to TRBJ2-7, with 7 positions matching TRBD2. The CDR3 runs 15 residues. The germline gives CDR1 SNHLY, CDR2 FYNNEI. Losses at the gene ends were 6 bases for V and 1 base for J; bases not matched to a gene: 9.

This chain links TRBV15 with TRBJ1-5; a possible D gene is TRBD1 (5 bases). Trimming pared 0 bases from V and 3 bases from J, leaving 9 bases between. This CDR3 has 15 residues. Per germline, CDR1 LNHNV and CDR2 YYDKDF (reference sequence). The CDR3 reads CATSRDRGLNQPQHF. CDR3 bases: TGTGCCACCAGCAGAGATCGGGGACTCAATCAGCCCCAGCATTTT.

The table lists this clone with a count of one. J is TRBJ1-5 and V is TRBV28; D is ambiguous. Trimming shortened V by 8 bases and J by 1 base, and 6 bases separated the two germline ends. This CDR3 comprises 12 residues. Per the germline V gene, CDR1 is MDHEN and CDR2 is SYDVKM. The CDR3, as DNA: TGTGCCAGCTGCCAGAGCAATCAGCCCCAGCATTTT. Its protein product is CASCQSNQPQHF.

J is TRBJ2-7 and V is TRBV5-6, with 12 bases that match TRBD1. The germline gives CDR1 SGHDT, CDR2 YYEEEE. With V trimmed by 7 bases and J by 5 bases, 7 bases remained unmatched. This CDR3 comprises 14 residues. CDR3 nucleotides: TGTGCCAGCGTCGCGGGGGACAGGGGGCACGAGCAGTACTTC. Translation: CASVAGDRGHEQYF.

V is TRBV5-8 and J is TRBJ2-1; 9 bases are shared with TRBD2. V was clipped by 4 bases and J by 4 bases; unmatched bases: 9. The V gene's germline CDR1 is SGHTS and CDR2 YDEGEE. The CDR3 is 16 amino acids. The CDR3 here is CASSADSGRPYNEQFF. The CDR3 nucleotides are TGTGCCAGCAGCGCCGATAGCGGGAGACCTTACAATGAGCAGTTCTTC.

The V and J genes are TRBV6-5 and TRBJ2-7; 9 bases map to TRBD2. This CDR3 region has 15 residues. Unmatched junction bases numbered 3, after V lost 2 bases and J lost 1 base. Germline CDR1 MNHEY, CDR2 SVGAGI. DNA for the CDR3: TGTGCCAGCAGTTACATTAGCGGGGGTTCCTACGAGCAGTACTTC. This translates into CASSYISGGSYEQYF.

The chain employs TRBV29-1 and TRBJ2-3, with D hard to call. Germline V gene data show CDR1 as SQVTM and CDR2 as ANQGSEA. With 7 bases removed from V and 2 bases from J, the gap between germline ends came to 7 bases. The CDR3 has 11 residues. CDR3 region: CSGDVTDTQYF. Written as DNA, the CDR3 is TGCAGCGGAGATGTCACAGATACGCAGTATTTT.

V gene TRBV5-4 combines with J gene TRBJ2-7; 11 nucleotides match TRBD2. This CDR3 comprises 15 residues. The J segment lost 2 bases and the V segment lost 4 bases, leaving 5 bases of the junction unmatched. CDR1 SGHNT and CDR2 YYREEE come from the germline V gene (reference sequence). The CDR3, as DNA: TGTGCCAGCAGCCGCGGGACTAGCGGAACCTACGAGCAGTACTTC. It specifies CASSRGTSGTYEQYF.

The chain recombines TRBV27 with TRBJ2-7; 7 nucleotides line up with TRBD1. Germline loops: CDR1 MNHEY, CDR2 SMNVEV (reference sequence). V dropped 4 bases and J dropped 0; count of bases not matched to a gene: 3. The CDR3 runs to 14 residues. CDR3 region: CASSWTGSSYEQYF. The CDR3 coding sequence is TGTGCCAGCAGTTGGACAGGCTCCTCCTACGAGCAGTACTTC.

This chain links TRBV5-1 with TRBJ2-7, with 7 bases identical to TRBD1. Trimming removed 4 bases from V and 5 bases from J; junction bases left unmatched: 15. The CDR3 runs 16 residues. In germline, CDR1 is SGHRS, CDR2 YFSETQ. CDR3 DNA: TGCGCCAGCAGCCAAAATCGACAGGGTGGATTTGACGAGCAGTACTTC. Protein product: CASSQNRQGGFDEQYF.

DNA for the CDR3: TGTGCCAGCAGCGACGGGACTAGCGGGATTAGGGACGAGCAGTACTTC. Translation gives CASSDGTSGIRDEQYF. V and J are TRBV9 and TRBJ2-7; TRBD2 aligns across 13 bases. Germline V gives CDR1 SGDLS, CDR2 YYNGEE. Unmatched junction bases numbered 8, after V lost 3 bases and J lost 5 bases. This CDR3 comprises 16 residues. Complete variable domain (other parts from reference TRBV9 and TRBJ2-7): DSGVTQTPKHLITATGQRVTLRCSPRSGDLSVYWYQQSLDQGLQFLIQYYNGEERAKGNILERFSAQQFPDLHSELNLSSLELGDSALYFCASSDGTSGIRDEQYFGPGTRLTVT.

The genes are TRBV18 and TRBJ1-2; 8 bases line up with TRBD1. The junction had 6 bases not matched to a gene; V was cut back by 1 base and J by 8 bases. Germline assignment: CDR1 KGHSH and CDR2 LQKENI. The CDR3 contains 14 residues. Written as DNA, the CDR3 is TGTGCCAGCTCACCACGAGCAGGGGGCGACGGCTACACCTTC. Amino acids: CASSPRAGGDGYTF.

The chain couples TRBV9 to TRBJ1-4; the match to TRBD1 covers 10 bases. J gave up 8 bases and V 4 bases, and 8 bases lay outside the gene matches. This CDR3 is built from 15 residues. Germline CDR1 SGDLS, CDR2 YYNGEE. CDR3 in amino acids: CASSLRTGGGEKLFF. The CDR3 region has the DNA TGTGCCAGCAGCTTGAGGACAGGGGGAGGGGAAAAACTGTTTTTT.

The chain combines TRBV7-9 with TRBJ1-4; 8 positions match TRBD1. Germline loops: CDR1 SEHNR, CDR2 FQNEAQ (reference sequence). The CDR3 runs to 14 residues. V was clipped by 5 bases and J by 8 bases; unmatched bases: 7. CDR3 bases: TGTGCCAGCAGCCCCAACAGGGGGGAGGAAAAACTGTTTTTT. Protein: CASSPNRGEEKLFF.

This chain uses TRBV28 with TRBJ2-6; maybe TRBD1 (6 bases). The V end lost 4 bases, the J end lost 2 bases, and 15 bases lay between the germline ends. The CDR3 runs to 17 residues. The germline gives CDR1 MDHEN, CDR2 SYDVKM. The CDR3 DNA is TGTGCCAGCAGTTCCTACTATCAGGGGACTGGGGCCAACGTCCTGACTTTC. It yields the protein CASSSYYQGTGANVLTF. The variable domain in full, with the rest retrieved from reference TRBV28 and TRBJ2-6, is DVKVTQSSRYLVKRTGEKVFLECVQDMDHENMFWYRQDPGLGLRLIYFSYDVKMKEKGDIPEGYSVSREKKERFSLILESASTNQTSMYLCASSSYYQGTGANVLTFGAGSRLTVL.